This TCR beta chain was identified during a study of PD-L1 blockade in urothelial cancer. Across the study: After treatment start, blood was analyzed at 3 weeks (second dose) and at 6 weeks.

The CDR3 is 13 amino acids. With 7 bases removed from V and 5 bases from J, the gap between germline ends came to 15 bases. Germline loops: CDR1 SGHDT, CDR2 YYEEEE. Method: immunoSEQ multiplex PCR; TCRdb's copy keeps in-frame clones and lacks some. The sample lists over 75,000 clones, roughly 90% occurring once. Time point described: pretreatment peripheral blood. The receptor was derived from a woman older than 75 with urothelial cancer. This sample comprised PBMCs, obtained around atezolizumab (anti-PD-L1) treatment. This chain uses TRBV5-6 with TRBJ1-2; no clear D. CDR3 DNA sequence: TGTGCCAGCTCCCACTCAAGCTCTTATGGCTACACCTTC. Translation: CASSHSSSYGYTF.